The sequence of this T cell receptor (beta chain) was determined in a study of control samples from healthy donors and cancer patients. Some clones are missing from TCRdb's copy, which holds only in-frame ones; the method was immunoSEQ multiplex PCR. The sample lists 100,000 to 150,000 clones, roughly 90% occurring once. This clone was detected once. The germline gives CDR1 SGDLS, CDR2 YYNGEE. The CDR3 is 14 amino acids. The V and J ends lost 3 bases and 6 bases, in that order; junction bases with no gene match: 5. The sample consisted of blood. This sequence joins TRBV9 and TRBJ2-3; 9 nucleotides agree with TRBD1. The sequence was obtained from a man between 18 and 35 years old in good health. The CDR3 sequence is CASSADRGPDTQYF. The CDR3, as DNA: TGTGCCAGCAGCGCGGACAGGGGTCCCGATACGCAGTATTTT.